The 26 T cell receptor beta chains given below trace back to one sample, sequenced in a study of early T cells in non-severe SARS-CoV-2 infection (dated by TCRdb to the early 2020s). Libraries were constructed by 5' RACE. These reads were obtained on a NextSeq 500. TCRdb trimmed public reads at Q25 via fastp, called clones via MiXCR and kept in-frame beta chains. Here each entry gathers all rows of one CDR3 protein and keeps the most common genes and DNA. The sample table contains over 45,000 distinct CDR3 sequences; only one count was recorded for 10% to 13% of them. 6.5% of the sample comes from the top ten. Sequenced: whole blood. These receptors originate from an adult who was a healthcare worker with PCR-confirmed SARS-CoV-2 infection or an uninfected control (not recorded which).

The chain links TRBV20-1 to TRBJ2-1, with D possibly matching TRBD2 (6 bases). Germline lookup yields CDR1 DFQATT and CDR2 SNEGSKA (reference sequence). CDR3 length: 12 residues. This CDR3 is CGLTGTVVEQFF. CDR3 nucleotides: TGCGGCCTGACCGGGACTGTGGTTGAGCAGTTCTTC.

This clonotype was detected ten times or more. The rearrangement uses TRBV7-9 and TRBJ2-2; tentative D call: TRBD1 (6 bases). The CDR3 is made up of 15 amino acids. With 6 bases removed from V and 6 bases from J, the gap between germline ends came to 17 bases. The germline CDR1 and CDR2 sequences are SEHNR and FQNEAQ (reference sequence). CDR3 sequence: CASRGKDRLAGELFF. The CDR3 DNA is TGTGCCAGCAGAGGGAAGGACAGATTGGCCGGGGAGCTGTTTTTT.

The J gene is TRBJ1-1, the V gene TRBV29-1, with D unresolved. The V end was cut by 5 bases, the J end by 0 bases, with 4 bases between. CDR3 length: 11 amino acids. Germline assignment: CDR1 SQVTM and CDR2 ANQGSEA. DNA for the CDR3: TGCAGCGTTTACGTGAACACTGAAGCTTTCTTT. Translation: CSVYVNTEAFF.

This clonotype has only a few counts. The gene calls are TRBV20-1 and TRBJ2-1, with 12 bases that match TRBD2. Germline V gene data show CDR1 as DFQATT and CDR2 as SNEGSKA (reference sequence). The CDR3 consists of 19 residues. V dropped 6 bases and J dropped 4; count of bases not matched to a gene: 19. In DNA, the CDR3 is TGCAGTGCGCGGAACACCGGGCTAGCGGGAGGGCACCGTTACAATGAGCAGTTCTTC. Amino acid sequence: CSARNTGLAGGHRYNEQFF.

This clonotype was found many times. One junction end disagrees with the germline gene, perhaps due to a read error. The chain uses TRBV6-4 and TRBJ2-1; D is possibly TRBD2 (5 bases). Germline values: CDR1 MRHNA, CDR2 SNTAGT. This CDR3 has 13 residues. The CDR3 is CVSSVEARDEQFF. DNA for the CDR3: TGTGTCAGCAGTGTGGAAGCGAGGGATGAGCAGTTCTTC.

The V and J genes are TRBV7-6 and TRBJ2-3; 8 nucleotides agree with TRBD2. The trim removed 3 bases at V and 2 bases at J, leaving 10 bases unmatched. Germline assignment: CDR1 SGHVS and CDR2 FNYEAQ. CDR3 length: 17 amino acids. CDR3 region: CASSLGPSGRTTDTQYF. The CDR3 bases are TGTGCCAGCAGCTTGGGCCCCAGCGGGAGAACCACAGATACGCAGTATTTT.

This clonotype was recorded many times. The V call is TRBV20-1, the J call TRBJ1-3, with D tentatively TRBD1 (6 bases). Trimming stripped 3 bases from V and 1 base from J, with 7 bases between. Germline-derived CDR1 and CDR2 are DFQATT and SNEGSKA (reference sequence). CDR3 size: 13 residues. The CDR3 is CSARTGSGNTIYF. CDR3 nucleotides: TGCAGTGCTAGGACAGGATCTGGAAACACCATATATTTT.

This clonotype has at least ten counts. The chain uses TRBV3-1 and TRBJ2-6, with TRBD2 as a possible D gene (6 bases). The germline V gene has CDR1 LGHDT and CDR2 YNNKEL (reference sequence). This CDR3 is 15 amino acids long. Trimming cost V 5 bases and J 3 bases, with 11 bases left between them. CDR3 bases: TGTGCCAGCAGCTATAGGGGAGGTGGGGCCAACGTCCTGACTTTC. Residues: CASSYRGGGANVLTF.

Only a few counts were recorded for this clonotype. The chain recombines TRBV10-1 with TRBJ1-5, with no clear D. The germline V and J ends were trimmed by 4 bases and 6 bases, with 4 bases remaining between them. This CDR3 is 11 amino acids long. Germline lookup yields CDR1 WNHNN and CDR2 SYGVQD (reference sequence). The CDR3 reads CASSGSQPQHF. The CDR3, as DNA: TGCGCCAGCAGTGGAAGTCAGCCCCAGCATTTT.

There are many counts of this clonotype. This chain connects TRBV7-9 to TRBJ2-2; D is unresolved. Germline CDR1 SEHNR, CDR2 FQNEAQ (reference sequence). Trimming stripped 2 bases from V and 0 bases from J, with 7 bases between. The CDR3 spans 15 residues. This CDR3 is CASSLSAPNTGELFF. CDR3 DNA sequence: TGTGCCAGCAGCTTAAGCGCGCCGAACACCGGGGAGCTGTTTTTT.

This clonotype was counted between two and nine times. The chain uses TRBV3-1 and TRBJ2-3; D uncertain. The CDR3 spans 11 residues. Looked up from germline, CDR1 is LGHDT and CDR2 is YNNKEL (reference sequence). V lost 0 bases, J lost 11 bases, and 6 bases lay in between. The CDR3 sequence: CASSQDRVQYF. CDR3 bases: TGTGCCAGCAGCCAAGATCGGGTGCAGTATTTT.

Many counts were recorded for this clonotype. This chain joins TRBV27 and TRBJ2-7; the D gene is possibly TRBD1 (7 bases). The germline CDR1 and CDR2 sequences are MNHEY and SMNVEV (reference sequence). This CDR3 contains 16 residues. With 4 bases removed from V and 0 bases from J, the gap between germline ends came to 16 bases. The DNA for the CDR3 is TGTGCCAGCAGTTACGGTCCAGGGGGGAGCTCCTACGAGCAGTACTTC. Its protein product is CASSYGPGGSSYEQYF.

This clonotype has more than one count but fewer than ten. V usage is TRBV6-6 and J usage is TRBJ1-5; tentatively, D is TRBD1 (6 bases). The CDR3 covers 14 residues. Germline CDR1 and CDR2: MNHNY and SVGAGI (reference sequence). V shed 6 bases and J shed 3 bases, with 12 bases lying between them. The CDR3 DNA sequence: TGTGCCAGCAGCCCCGGGGGCCCCAATCAGCCCCAGCATTTT. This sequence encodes CASSPGGPNQPQHF.

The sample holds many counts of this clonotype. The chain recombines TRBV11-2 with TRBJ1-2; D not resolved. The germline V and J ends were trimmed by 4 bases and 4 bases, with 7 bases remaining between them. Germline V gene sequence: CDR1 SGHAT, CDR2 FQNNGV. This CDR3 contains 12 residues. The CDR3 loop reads CASSSGLYGYTF. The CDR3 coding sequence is TGTGCCAGCAGCTCCGGACTCTATGGCTACACCTTC.

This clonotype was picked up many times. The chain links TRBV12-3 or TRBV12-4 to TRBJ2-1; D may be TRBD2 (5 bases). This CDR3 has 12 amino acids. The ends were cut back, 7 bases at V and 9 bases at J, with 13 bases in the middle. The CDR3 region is CASTEVGSEQFF. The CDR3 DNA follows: TGTGCCAGCACCGAGGTAGGGAGTGAGCAGTTCTTC.

In DNA form, the CDR3 reads TGCAGTGCTAGCCCCGGGACTCACACAGATACGCAGTATTTT. Translated, it gives CSASPGTHTDTQYF. The V and J genes are TRBV20-1 and TRBJ2-3; perhaps TRBD2 as D (6 bases). Germline values: CDR1 DFQATT, CDR2 SNEGSKA (reference sequence). CDR3 length: 14 amino acids. V lost 3 bases, J lost 2 bases, and 12 bases lay in between.

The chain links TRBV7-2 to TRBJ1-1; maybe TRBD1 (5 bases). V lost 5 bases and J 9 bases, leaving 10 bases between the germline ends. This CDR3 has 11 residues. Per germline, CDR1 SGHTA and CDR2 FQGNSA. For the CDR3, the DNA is TGTGCCAGCAGCCCGGACACGAAAGCTTTCTTT. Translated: CASSPDTKAFF.

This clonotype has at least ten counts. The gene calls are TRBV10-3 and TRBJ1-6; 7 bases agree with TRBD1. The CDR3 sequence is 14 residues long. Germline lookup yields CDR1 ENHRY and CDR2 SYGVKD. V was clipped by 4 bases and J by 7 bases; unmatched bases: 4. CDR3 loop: CAISGQGENSPLHF. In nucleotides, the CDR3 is TGTGCCATCAGTGGACAGGGAGAGAATTCACCCCTCCACTTT.

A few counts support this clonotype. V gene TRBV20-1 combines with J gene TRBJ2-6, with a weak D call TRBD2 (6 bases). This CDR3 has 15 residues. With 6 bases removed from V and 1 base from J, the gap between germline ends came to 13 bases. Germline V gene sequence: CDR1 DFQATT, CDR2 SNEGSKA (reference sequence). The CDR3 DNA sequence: TGCAGTGCCTCGGAGGGCCGGTCTGGGGCCAACGTCCTGACTTTC. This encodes CSASEGRSGANVLTF.

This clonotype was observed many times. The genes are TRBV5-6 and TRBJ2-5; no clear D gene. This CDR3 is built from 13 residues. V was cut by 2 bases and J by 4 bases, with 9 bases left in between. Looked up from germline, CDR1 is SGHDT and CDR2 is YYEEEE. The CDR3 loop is CASSFVSLETQYF. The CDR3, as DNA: TGTGCCAGCAGCTTCGTCTCGCTAGAGACCCAGTACTTC.

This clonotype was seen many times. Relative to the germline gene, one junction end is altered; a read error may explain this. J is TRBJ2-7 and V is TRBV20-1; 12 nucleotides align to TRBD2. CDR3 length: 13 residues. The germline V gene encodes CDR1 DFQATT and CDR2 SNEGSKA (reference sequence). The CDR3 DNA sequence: TGCAGTGCTCCTAGCGGGAGGGCGCTGGGTGGGGTGTTC. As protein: CSAPSGRALGGVF.

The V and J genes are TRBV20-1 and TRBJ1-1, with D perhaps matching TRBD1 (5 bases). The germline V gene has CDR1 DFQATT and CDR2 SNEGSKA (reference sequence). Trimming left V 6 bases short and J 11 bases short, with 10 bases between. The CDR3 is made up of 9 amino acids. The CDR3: CSALGRAFF. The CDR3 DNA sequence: TGCAGTGCACTGGGGCGGGCTTTCTTT.

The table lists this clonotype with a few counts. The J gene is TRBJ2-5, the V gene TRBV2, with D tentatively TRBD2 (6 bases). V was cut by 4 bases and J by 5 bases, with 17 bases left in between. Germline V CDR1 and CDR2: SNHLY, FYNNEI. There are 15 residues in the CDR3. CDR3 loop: CASSVTGKRAETQYF. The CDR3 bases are TGTGCCAGCAGTGTCACGGGGAAGCGGGCGGAGACCCAGTACTTC. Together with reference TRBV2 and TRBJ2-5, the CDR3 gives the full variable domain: EPEVTQTPSHQVTQMGQEVILRCVPISNHLYFYWYRQILGQKVEFLVSFYNNEISEKSEIFDDQFSVERPDGSNFTLKIRSTKLEDSAMYFCASSVTGKRAETQYFGPGTRLLVL.

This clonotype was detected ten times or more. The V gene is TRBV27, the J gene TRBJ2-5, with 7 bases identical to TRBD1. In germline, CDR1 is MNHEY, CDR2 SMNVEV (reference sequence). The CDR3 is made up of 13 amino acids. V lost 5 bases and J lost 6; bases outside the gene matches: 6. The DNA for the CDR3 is TGTGCCAGCAGTCCGGGGACAGCCAAGACCCAGTACTTC. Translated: CASSPGTAKTQYF.

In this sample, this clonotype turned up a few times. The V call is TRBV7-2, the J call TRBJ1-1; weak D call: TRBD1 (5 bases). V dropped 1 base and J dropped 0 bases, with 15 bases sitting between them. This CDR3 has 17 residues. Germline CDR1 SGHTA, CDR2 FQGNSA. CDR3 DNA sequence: TGTGCCAGCAGCTTAGGGACACCTTGGGGCATGAACACTGAAGCTTTCTTT. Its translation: CASSLGTPWGMNTEAFF.

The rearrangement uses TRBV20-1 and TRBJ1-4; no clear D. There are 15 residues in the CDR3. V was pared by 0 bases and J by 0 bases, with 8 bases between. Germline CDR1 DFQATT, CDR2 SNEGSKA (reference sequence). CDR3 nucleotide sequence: TGCAGTGCTAGAGATATGGTGGCAACTAATGAAAAACTGTTTTTT. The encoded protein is CSARDMVATNEKLFF.